These 8 T cell receptor beta chains came from one sample sequenced in a study of T cells in tumors after PD-1 blockade. This table comes from immunoSEQ multiplex PCR, and its TCRdb copy is limited to in-frame clones, with some not included. Among around 13,000 clones listed, roughly 60% were seen once. The sample here was tumor tissue, taken before anti-PD-1 treatment. The receptors were sampled from a human donor with cutaneous squamous cell carcinoma.

The rearrangement links TRBV7-2 to TRBJ2-5, with D uncertain. Trimming stripped 6 bases from V and 4 bases from J, with 15 bases between. The CDR3 sequence is 14 residues long. From germline, CDR1 is SGHTA and CDR2 FQGNSA. The CDR3 is CASRVINVLETQYF. The CDR3 bases are TGTGCCAGCAGAGTAATTAACGTCCTAGAGACCCAGTACTTC. The full variable domain, its missing parts supplied by reference TRBV7-2 and TRBJ2-5, is GAGVSQSPSNKVTEKGKDVELRCDPISGHTALYWYRQSLGQGLEFLIYFQGNSAPDKSGLPSDRFSAERTGGSVSTLTIQRTQQEDSAVYLCASRVINVLETQYFGPGTRLLVL.

The chain links TRBV12-3 or TRBV12-4 to TRBJ1-6; D gene unclear. There are 12 residues in the CDR3. Trimming pared 7 bases from V and 9 bases from J, leaving 10 bases between. In DNA form, the CDR3 reads TGTGCCAGCACCGACGTCGGTTCACCCCTCCACTTT. Residues: CASTDVGSPLHF.

The J gene is TRBJ2-3, the V gene TRBV7-6; 9 bases fit TRBD2. Unmatched junction bases numbered 9, after V lost 2 bases and J lost 0 bases. Germline V CDR1 and CDR2: SGHVS, FNYEAQ. The CDR3 length is 18 residues. The CDR3 nucleotides are TGTGCCAGCAGCTTACTTGCTGCGGGAGGGCCTAGCACAGATACGCAGTATTTT. The encoded protein is CASSLLAAGGPSTDTQYF.

The gene calls are TRBV30 and TRBJ2-7, with TRBD1 identical over 8 bases. The V segment lost 2 bases and the J segment 3 bases; nucleotides outside the gene matches: 9. The CDR3 sequence is 15 residues long. Germline loops: CDR1 GTSNPN, CDR2 SVGIG (reference sequence). The chain's CDR3 is CAWSIRTGISYEQYF. In DNA, the CDR3 is TGTGCCTGGAGTATCCGGACAGGGATTAGCTACGAGCAGTACTTC.

The CDR3 region is CASSQVNFASGGADTQYF. The DNA for the CDR3 is TGTGCCAGCAGCCAAGTGAACTTCGCTAGCGGGGGGGCAGATACGCAGTATTTT. J is TRBJ2-3 and V is TRBV3-1 (or the pseudogene TRBV3-2); TRBD2 aligns across 12 bases. Germline assignment: CDR1 LGHDT and CDR2 YNNKEL (reference sequence). V gave up 1 base and J gave up 4 bases; unmatched junction bases: 9. This CDR3 spans 18 amino acids.

This clone was seen a handful of times. This chain uses TRBV30 with TRBJ1-5; D gene unclear. V lost 0 bases and J lost 3, with 6 bases in between. The CDR3 is 13 residues long. Per the germline V gene, CDR1 is GTSNPN and CDR2 is SVGIG (reference sequence). The DNA for the CDR3 is TGTGCCTGGAGTGTGGACGCCAATCAGCCCCAGCATTTT. Its protein product is CAWSVDANQPQHF.

The rearrangement links TRBV27 to TRBJ2-1, with 10 bases identical to TRBD2. This CDR3 comprises 15 residues. The germline CDR1 and CDR2 sequences are MNHEY and SMNVEV (reference sequence). V lost 10 bases to trimming and J lost 7 bases; unmatched junction nucleotides: 13. This chain's CDR3 is CATIDERGGPNEQFF. The DNA of the CDR3 is TGTGCCACAATTGACGAGCGGGGGGGCCCAAATGAGCAGTTCTTC.

Here the CDR3 DNA reads TGTGCCAGCAGTTACTCGTTCCGGTATGAAAAACTGTTTTTT. This codes for CASSYSFRYEKLFF. This chain connects TRBV6-2 or TRBV6-3 to TRBJ1-4; no definite D call. Germline V lookup: CDR1 MNHEY, CDR2 SVGEGT. CDR3 size: 14 residues. V lost 0 bases to trimming and J lost 6 bases, with 8 bases between them.